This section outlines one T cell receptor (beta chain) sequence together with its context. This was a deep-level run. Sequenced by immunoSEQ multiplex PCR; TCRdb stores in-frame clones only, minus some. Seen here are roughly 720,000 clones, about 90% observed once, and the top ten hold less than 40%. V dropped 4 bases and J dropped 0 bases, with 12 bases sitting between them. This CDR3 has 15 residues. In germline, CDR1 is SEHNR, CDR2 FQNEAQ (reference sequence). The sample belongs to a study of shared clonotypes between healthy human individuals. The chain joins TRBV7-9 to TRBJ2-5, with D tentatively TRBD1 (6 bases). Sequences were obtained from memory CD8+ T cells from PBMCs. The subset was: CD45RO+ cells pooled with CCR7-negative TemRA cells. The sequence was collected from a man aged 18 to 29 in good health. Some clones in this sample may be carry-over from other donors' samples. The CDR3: CASSSRQADQETQYF. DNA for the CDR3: TGTGCCAGCAGCTCCCGACAGGCAGACCAAGAGACCCAGTACTTC.